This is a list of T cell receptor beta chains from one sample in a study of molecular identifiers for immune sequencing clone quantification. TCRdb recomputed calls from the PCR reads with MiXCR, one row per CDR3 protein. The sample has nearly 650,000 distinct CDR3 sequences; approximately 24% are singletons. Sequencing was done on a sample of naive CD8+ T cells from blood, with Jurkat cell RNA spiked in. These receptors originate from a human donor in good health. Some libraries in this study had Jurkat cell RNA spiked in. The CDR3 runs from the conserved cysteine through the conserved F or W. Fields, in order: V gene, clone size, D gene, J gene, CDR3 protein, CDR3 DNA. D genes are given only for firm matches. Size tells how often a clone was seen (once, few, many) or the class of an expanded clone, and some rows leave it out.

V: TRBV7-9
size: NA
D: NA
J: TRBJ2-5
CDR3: CASSLGGEEQETQYF
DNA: TGTGCCAGCAGCTTAGGGGGGGAGGAACAAGAGACCCAGTACTTC

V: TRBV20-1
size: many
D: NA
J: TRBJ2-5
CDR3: CSAREYRTQEETQYF
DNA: TGCAGTGCTAGAGAATACCGGACACAGGAAGAGACCCAGTACTTC

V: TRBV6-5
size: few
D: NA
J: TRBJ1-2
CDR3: CASSYAGHGYTF
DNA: TGTGCCAGCAGTTATGCGGGGCATGGCTACACCTTC

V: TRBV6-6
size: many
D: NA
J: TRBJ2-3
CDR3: CASSYSIGEPDTQYF
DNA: TGTGCCAGCAGTTACTCGATAGGGGAACCAGATACGCAGTATTTT

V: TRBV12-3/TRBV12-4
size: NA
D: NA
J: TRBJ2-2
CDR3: CASSPVVHWRGNTGELFF
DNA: TGTGCCAGCAGCCCAGTTGTGCACTGGCGGGGGAACACCGGGGAGCTGTTTTTT

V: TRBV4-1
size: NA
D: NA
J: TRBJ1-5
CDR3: CASSQITGQPQHF
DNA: TGCGCCAGCAGCCAAATCACAGGGCAGCCCCAGCATTTT

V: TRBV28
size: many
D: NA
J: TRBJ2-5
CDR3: CASSLPPGGGEETQYF
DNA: TGTGCCAGCAGTTTACCCCCGGGAGGGGGCGAAGAGACCCAGTACTTC

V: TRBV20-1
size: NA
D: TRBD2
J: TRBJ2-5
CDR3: CSARVPWTSGRDQETQYF
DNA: TGCAGTGCGAGAGTTCCATGGACTAGCGGGAGGGACCAAGAGACCCAGTACTTC

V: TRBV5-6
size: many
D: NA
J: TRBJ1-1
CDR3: CASSPSRVRPEAFF
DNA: TGTGCCAGCAGCCCCAGCAGGGTAAGGCCTGAAGCTTTCTTT

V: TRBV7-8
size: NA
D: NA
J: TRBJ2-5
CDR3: CASSLVLSPLETQYF
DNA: TGTGCCAGCAGCTTAGTCTTGAGTCCTCTAGAGACCCAGTACTTC

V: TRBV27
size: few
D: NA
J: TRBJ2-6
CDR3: CASSSDPGRVKTGANVLTF
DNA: TGTGCCAGCAGTTCCGACCCCGGCAGGGTTAAAACTGGGGCCAACGTCCTGACTTTC

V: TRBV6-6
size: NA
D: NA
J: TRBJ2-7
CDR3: CASSSTDFSSSYEQYF
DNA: TGTGCCAGCAGTTCCACGGACTTCTCGAGCTCCTACGAGCAGTACTTC

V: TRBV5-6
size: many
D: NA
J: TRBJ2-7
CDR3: CATGGAAGEQYF
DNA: TGTGCCACTGGGGGGGCAGCGGGAGAGCAGTACTTC

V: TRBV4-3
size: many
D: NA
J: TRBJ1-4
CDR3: CASSQEGLGKLFF
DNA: TGCGCCAGCAGCCAAGAAGGGCTGGGAAAACTGTTTTTT

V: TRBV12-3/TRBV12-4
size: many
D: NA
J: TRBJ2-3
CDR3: CASTVGSSSTDTQYF
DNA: TGTGCCAGCACCGTGGGGTCGTCTAGCACAGATACGCAGTATTTT

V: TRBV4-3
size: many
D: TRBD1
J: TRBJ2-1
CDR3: CASSQGTGVNEQFF
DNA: TGCGCCAGCAGCCAGGGGACAGGGGTCAATGAGCAGTTCTTC

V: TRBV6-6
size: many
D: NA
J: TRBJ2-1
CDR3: CASSYNYATSYNEQFF
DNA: TGTGCCAGCAGTTATAACTATGCGACTTCCTACAATGAGCAGTTCTTC

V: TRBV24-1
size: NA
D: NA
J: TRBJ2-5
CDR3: CATSTRTDLEETQYF
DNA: TGTGCCACCAGTACCCGGACAGACCTAGAAGAGACCCAGTACTTC

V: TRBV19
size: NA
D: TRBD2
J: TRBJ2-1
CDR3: CASNSGSYNEQFF
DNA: TGTGCCAGCAATAGCGGGTCCTACAATGAGCAGTTCTTC

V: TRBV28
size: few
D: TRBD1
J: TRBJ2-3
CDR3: CASSPIGGGDRDTDAQYF
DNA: TGTGCCAGCAGTCCCATTGGGGGTGGGGACAGAGACACAGATGCGCAGTATTTT

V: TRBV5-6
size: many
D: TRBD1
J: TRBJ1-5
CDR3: CASSPGTGHDQPQHF
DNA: TGTGCCAGCAGCCCTGGGACAGGGCACGATCAGCCCCAGCATTTT

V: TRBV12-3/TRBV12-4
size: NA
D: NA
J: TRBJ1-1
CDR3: CASSNGGATEAFF
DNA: TGTGCCAGCAGTAACGGGGGAGCCACTGAAGCTTTCTTT

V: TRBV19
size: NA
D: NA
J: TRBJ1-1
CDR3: CASSIDTLNTEAFF
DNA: TGTGCCAGTAGCATTGACACCTTGAACACTGAAGCTTTCTTT

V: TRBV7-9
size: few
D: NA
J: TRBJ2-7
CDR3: CASSLGPPTYYEQYF
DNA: TGTGCCAGCAGCTTAGGCCCCCCGACCTACTACGAGCAGTACTTC

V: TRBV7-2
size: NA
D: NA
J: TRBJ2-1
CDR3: CANNLVSNYNEQFF
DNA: TGTGCCAACAACTTAGTATCTAACTACAATGAACAATTCTTC

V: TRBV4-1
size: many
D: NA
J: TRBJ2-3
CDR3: CASSQPSSGLSTDTQYF
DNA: TGCGCCAGCAGCCAACCCTCCTCAGGGCTAAGCACAGATACGCAGTATTTT

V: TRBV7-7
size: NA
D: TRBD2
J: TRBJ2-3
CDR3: CASSFGLAGGADTQYF
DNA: TGTGCCAGCAGCTTCGGCCTAGCGGGGGGCGCAGATACGCAGTATTTT

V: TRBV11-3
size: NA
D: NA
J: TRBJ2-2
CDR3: CASSFRDTANTGELFF
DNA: TGTGCCAGCAGCTTCCGGGACACCGCGAACACCGGGGAGCTGTTTTTT

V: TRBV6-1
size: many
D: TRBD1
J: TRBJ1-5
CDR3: CASSEGQGHQPQHF
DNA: TGTGCCAGCAGTGAAGGACAGGGCCACCAGCCCCAGCATTTT

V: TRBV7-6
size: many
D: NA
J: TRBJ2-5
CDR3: CASSLAWSRQETQYF
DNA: TGTGCCAGCAGCTTAGCGTGGTCCCGACAAGAGACCCAGTACTTC

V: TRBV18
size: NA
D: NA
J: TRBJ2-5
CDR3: CASSPPALQETQYF
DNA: TGTGCCAGCTCACCACCGGCACTCCAAGAGACCCAGTACTTC

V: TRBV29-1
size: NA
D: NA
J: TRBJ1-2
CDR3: CSVEDPGIYGYTF
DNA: TGCAGCGTTGAAGACCCAGGGATCTATGGCTACACCTTC

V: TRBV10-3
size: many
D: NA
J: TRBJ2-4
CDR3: CAIRIGSEQYF
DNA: TGTGCCATCAGGATAGGAAGTGAACAGTACTTC

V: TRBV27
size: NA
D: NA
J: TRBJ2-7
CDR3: CASRSRETNEQYF
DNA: TGTGCCAGCAGAAGTCGGGAGACCAACGAGCAGTACTTC

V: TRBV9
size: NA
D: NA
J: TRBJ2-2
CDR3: CASSPGLSLTSGELFF
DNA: TGTGCCAGCAGTCCCGGTCTGAGCCTTACCTCTGGGGAGCTGTTTTTT

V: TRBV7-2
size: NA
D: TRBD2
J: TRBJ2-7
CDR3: CASSTTSGGVYEQYF
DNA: TGTGCCAGCAGTACGACTAGCGGGGGGGTCTACGAGCAGTACTTC

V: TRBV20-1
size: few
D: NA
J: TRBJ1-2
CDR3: CSARGRGFDYGYTF
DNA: TGCAGTGCTAGGGGCAGGGGCTTTGACTATGGCTACACCTTC

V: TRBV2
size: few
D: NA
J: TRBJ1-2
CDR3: CARQGTNYGYTF
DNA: TGTGCCAGACAGGGTACTAACTATGGCTACACCTTC

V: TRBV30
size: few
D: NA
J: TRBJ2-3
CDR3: CAWTGPLTGDTQYF
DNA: TGTGCCTGGACCGGACCCCTCACCGGGGATACGCAGTATTTT

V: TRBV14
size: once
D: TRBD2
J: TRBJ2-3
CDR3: CASSQVGGLAGDAQYF
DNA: TGTGCCAGCAGCCAAGTTGGAGGACTAGCGGGAGATGCGCAGTATTTT

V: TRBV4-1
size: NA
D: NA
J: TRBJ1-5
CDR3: CASSQMGPGLGPPQHF
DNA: TGCGCCAGCAGCCAAATGGGCCCGGGGCTGGGCCCGCCCCAGCATTTT

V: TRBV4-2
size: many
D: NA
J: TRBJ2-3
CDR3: CASSSGDTYTDTQYF
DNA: TGTGCCAGCAGCTCTGGAGATACCTACACAGATACGCAGTATTTT

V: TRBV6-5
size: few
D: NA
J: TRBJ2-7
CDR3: CASKPSSGPYEQYF
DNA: TGTGCCAGCAAACCCTCGTCGGGTCCCTACGAGCAGTACTTC

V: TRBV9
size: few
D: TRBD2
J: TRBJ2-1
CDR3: CASSPEERGEQFF
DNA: TGTGCCAGCAGCCCAGAGGAGCGGGGTGAGCAGTTCTTC

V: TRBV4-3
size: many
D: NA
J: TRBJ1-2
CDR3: CASSQDASAFFLSYTF
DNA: TGCGCCAGCAGCCAAGATGCGTCAGCCTTTTTCTTGAGCTACACCTTC

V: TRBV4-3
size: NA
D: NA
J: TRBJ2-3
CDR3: CASSQERMGMANTQYF
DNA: TGCGCCAGCAGCCAAGAGCGGATGGGCATGGCAAATACGCAGTATTTT

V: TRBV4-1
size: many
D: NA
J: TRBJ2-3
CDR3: CASSQVSSAPTDTQYF
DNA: TGCGCCAGCAGCCAAGTCTCTAGCGCCCCCACAGATACGCAGTATTTT

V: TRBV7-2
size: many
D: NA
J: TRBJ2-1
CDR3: CASSPLLGSNEQFF
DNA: TGTGCCAGCAGCCCACTCCTGGGGAGCAATGAGCAGTTCTTC

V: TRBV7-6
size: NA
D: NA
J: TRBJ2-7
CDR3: CASSADPLGTPEGGQYF
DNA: TGTGCCAGCAGCGCAGACCCTCTAGGGACACCCGAAGGGGGGCAGTACTTC

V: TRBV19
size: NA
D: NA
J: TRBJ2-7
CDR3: CASSIVSGYYEQYF
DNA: TGTGCCAGTAGTATCGTTTCAGGGTACTACGAGCAGTACTTC

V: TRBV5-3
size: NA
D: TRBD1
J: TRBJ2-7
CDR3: CPSSFGQEVYEQYF
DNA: TGTCCCAGCAGTTTCGGACAGGAAGTCTACGAGCAGTACTTC